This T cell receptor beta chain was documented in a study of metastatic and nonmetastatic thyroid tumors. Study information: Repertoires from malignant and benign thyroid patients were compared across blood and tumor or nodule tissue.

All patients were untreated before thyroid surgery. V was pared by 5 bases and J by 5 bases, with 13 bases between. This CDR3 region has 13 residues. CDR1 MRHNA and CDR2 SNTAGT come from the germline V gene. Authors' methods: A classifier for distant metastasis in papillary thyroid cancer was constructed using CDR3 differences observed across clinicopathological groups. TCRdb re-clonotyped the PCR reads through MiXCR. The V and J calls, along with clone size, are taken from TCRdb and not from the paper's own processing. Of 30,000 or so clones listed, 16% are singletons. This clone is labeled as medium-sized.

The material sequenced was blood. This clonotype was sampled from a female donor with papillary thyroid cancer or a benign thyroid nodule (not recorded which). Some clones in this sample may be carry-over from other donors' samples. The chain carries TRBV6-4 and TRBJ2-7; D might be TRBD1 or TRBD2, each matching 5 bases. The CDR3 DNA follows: TGTGCCAGCAGTCGGGGACCATGGGACGAGCAGTACTTC. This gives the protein CASSRGPWDEQYF.